The rows below give T cell receptor beta chains drawn from one sample of a study of blood T cell repertoires in COVID-19. Repertoires were generated with immunoSEQ multiplex PCR, while TCRdb's copy carries only in-frame clones and drops some. The sample lists more than 300,000 clones; about 90% were seen once. The sample was peripheral blood. The receptor source for this set is a young woman with COVID-19, enrolled during active disease. Both conserved end residues are part of each CDR3. D genes are given only for firm matches. Not all rows give a size; the values are once, few, many and, for expanded clones, a class.

j_call d_call v_call clone_size cdr3_nt cdr3_aa
TRBJ1-2 TRBD1 TRBV5-4 . TGTGCCAGCAGCTTGGATTCAGGGGGTCTCTATGGCTACACCTTC CASSLDSGGLYGYTF
TRBJ1-1 TRBD1 TRBV6-5 . TGTGCCAGCAGCAGACAGGGCGGCACTGAAGCTTTCTTT CASSRQGGTEAFF
TRBJ2-2 . TRBV4-2 . TGTGCCAGCAGCCAAGATTTCCGGGGGTTAAACACCGGGGAGCTGTTTTTT CASSQDFRGLNTGELFF
TRBJ1-4 . TRBV5-1 once TGCGCCAGCAGCATCGGGAGGTCGGGCGAAAAACTGTTTTTT CASSIGRSGEKLFF
TRBJ2-3 . TRBV29-1 once TGCAGCGTTCCGGATACGCAGTATTTT CSVPDTQYF
TRBJ2-3 . TRBV6-4 . TGTGCCAGCAGTGAGAGTCAGGGTACGACAGATACGCAGTATTTT CASSESQGTTDTQYF
TRBJ1-1 . TRBV4-2 . TGTGCCAGCAGCCAAGTCGGAGGGAACACTGAAGCTTTCTTT CASSQVGGNTEAFF
TRBJ1-3 TRBD1 TRBV6-1 . TGTGCCAGCAGTGAAACGACTTGGGACAGCTTATCTCGTAGGAACACCATATATTTT CASSETTWDSLSRRNTIYF
TRBJ1-3 TRBD1 TRBV2 . TGTGCCAGCAAAAGACAGGGTCCTGGAAACACCATATATTTT CASKRQGPGNTIYF
TRBJ2-1 TRBD2 TRBV7-6 . TGTGCCAGCAGCTTAGCGGTGCAGCGGGGGGTCAATGAGCAGTTCTTC CASSLAVQRGVNEQFF
TRBJ2-3 TRBD2 TRBV10-1 . TGCGCCAGCAGTCAAAGCGGGGGGGATGCTACTGATACGCAGTATTTT CASSQSGGDATDTQYF
TRBJ2-5 . TRBV20-1 few TGCAGTGCTAGTCGCCCACAAGGGGCCAGCGAGACCCAGTACTTC CSASRPQGASETQYF
TRBJ1-6 . TRBV5-4 once TGTGCCAGCAGCTCAGAAAATAATTCACCCCTCCACTTT CASSSENNSPLHF
TRBJ1-1 . TRBV18 . TGTGCCAGCTCACCCTTCCGGGACACTGAAGCTTTCTTT CASSPFRDTEAFF